The 16 T cell receptor beta chains in this list originate from one sample, sequenced in a study of cytomegalovirus exposure and HLA in healthy donors. It was with 60 Vbeta and 13 Jbeta primers that the PCR ran. TCRdb keeps only in-frame clones here, not all; method: immunoSEQ multiplex PCR. The sample lists under 75,000 clones; around 62% were seen once. The sequenced material came from PBMCs. The source of these receptors is a man aged 35 to 55 in good health and CMV-seropositive.

The chain carries TRBV18 and TRBJ1-1, with 7 bases matching TRBD1. This CDR3 region has 16 residues. Germline CDR1 KGHSH, CDR2 LQKENI. J was trimmed by 4 bases and V by 3 bases; bases with no gene match: 11. CDR3 sequence: CASSPRTGDEFTEAFF. The CDR3 DNA is TGTGCCAGCTCACCTCGAACAGGGGACGAATTCACTGAAGCTTTCTTT.

The chain combines TRBV5-1 with TRBJ1-1; 7 bases fit TRBD1. Germline V gives CDR1 SGHRS, CDR2 YFSETQ. The CDR3 runs 14 residues. The V segment lost 4 bases and the J segment 10 bases; nucleotides outside the gene matches: 13. This chain's CDR3 is CASSPARGGAVAFF. CDR3 in DNA: TGCGCCAGCAGCCCGGCCAGAGGGGGCGCAGTAGCTTTCTTT.

This sequence joins TRBV5-1 and TRBJ2-7; D not certain. CDR3 length: 13 amino acids. The germline CDR1 and CDR2 sequences are SGHRS and YFSETQ. V was pared by 2 bases and J by 2 bases, with 8 bases between. The CDR3 loop reads CASSFNRAYEQYF. CDR3 DNA: TGCGCCAGCAGCTTTAACAGAGCCTACGAGCAGTACTTC.

The genes are TRBV6-1 and TRBJ1-2, with TRBD1 matching over 10 bases. This CDR3 region has 12 residues. Germline lookup yields CDR1 MNHNS and CDR2 SASEGT. Losses at the gene ends were 6 bases for V and 8 bases for J; bases not matched to a gene: 3. The CDR3 loop is CASSSTGGGYTF. Written as DNA, the CDR3 is TGTGCCAGCAGCTCGACAGGGGGCGGCTACACCTTC.

This clone was counted a few times. The chain uses TRBV27 and TRBJ1-1; D may be TRBD1 (5 bases). Germline V gene data show CDR1 as MNHEY and CDR2 as SMNVEV (reference sequence). CDR3 size: 14 residues. V was trimmed by 5 bases and J by 0 bases, leaving 10 bases between them. DNA for the CDR3: TGTGCCAGCAGTCCCGACAGAATGAACACTGAAGCTTTCTTT. Translated, it gives CASSPDRMNTEAFF.

The CDR3 DNA sequence: TGTGCCAGTAGTATTATCGTTTACAATGAGCAGTTCTTC. This encodes CASSIIVYNEQFF. This chain links TRBV19 with TRBJ2-1; D is unclear. V was shortened by 3 bases and J by 4 bases, with 7 bases between the two germline ends. The CDR3 length is 13 residues. The germline V gene encodes CDR1 LNHDA and CDR2 SQIVND (reference sequence).

J is TRBJ1-1 and V is TRBV7-9; perhaps TRBD1 as D (6 bases). The V and J ends lost 5 bases and 5 bases respectively, with 24 bases between them. Germline V gives CDR1 SEHNR, CDR2 FQNEAQ (reference sequence). The CDR3 contains 17 residues. In DNA, the CDR3 is TGTGCCAGCAGCAAAGGTCGGGGGGCGATGATGGGGACTGAAGCTTTCTTT. It codes for CASSKGRGAMMGTEAFF.

This sequence joins TRBV6-6 and TRBJ2-2; D is perhaps TRBD1 (6 bases). This CDR3 is built from 14 residues. V was trimmed by 7 bases and J by 3 bases, leaving 12 bases between them. Per the germline V gene, CDR1 is MNHNY and CDR2 is SVGAGI (reference sequence). CDR3 residues: CASTKGVDTGELFF. CDR3 nucleotide sequence: TGTGCCAGCACCAAGGGGGTAGACACCGGGGAGCTGTTTTTT.

In its sample, this clone was seen once. This sequence joins TRBV15 and TRBJ2-1; TRBD2 matches 10 bases. The CDR3 contains 15 residues. The J segment lost 1 base and the V segment lost 5 bases, leaving 2 bases of the junction unmatched. Germline lookup yields CDR1 LNHNV and CDR2 YYDKDF (reference sequence). The DNA of the CDR3 is TGTGCCACCAGCGGACTAGCGGTGTCCTACAATGAGCAGTTCTTC. It is translated as CATSGLAVSYNEQFF. Supplemented by reference TRBV15 and TRBJ2-1, the full variable domain reads DAMVIQNPRYQVTQFGKPVTLSCSQTLNHNVMYWYQQKSSQAPKLLFHYYDKDFNNEADTPDNFQSRRPNTSFCFLDIRSPGLGDTAMYLCATSGLAVSYNEQFFGPGTRLTVL.

The V call is TRBV30, the J call TRBJ1-2, with TRBD1 as a possible D gene (5 bases). With 2 bases removed from V and 8 bases from J, the gap between germline ends came to 15 bases. Germline CDR1 is GTSNPN and CDR2 is SVGIG (reference sequence). The CDR3 loop spans 13 amino acids. CDR3 sequence: CAWSIASKGGYTF. In nucleotides, the CDR3 is TGTGCCTGGAGTATTGCCTCCAAGGGGGGCTACACCTTC.

As for this clone: The same CDR3 also results from other DNA sequences found in this sample. The V gene is TRBV27, the J gene TRBJ1-3; possible D gene TRBD1, 6 bases. Trimming left V 10 bases short and J 2 bases short, with 6 bases between. This CDR3 contains 11 residues. CDR1 and CDR2 from the germline V gene are MNHEY and SMNVEV (reference sequence). The CDR3 bases are TGTGCCACAGGGGCTGGAAACACCATATATTTT. As protein: CATGAGNTIYF.

This clone appeared a few times. This rearrangement joins TRBV7-9 to TRBJ1-1; the D is unclear. The CDR3 has 10 residues. V lost 5 bases and J 8 bases, leaving 6 bases between the germline ends. Germline CDR1 SEHNR, CDR2 FQNEAQ (reference sequence). The CDR3, as DNA: TGTGCCAGCAGCACGGGAGAAGCTTTCTTT. It translates to CASSTGEAFF. The entire variable domain, with the rest obtained from reference TRBV7-9 and TRBJ1-1, is as follows: DTGVSQNPRHKITKRGQNVTFRCDPISEHNRLYWYRQTLGQGPEFLTYFQNEAQLEKSRLLSDRFSAERPKGSFSTLEIQRTEQGDSAMYLCASSTGEAFFGQGTRLTVV.

The chain links TRBV25-1 to TRBJ2-3, with 13 bases that match TRBD2. Germline lookup yields CDR1 MGHDK and CDR2 SYGVNS. CDR3 length: 18 amino acids. Trimming at V came to 5 bases and at J to 4 bases, leaving 12 bases not matched to a gene. CDR3 sequence: CASSPRGLAGISADTQYF. The CDR3 DNA reads as TGTGCCAGCAGTCCCCGGGGACTAGCGGGAATCAGCGCAGATACGCAGTATTTT.

The rearrangement links TRBV2 to TRBJ2-3; D possibly corresponds to TRBD1 (6 bases). This CDR3 is built from 13 residues. Trimming took 5 bases from V and 2 from J, leaving 8 bases between them. The germline gives CDR1 SNHLY, CDR2 FYNNEI. CDR3 DNA: TGTGCCAGCAGTAGGGGGATCACAGATACGCAGTATTTT. It codes for CASSRGITDTQYF.

J is TRBJ2-7 and V is TRBV9, with a possible D match to TRBD2 (6 bases). CDR3 length: 15 amino acids. The V gene's germline CDR1 is SGDLS and CDR2 YYNGEE. V gave up 0 bases and J gave up 3 bases, with 13 bases separating them. The CDR3 loop reads CASSVGRDYLYEQYF. CDR3 DNA sequence: TGTGCCAGCAGCGTAGGGAGGGATTATCTCTACGAGCAGTACTTC.

V is TRBV19 and J is TRBJ2-5; D is undetermined. The CDR3 is 14 residues long. The V end lost 3 bases, the J end lost 5 bases, and 13 bases lay between the germline ends. Germline loops: CDR1 LNHDA, CDR2 SQIVND (reference sequence). CDR3 DNA: TGTGCCAGTAGTATCGACATTGAAATGGAGACCCAGTACTTC. Encoded protein: CASSIDIEMETQYF.